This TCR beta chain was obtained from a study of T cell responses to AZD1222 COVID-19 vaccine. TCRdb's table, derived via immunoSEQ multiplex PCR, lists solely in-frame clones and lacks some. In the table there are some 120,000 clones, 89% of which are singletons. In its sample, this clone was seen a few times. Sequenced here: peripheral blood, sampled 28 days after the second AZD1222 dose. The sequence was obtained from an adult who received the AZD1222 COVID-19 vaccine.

CDR3 nucleotides: TGTGCCAGCAGCTCGGAACAGACCTATGGCTACACCTTC. Protein: CASSSEQTYGYTF. The chain combines TRBV7-9 with TRBJ1-2; D not certain. CDR1 SEHNR and CDR2 FQNEAQ come from the germline V gene (reference sequence). This CDR3 region has 13 residues. The ends were cut back, 4 bases at V and 4 bases at J, with 10 bases in the middle.